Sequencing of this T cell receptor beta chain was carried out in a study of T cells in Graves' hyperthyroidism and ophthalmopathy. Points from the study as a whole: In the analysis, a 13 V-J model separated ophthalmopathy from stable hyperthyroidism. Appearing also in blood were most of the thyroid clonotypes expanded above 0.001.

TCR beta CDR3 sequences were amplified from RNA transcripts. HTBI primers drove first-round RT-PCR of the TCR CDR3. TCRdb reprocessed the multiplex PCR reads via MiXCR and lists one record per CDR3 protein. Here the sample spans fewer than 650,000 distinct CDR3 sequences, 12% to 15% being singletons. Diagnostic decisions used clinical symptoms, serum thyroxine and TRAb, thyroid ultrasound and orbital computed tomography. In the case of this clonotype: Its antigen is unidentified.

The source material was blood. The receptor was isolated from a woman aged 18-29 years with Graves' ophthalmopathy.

CDR3 DNA sequence: TGTGCCAGCAGCCAACCGAGCAGTTCGGGATCACCCCTCCACTTT. It yields the protein CASSQPSSSGSPLHF. The rearrangement uses TRBV4-2 and TRBJ1-6; no firm D call. CDR3 length: 15 amino acids. V lost 2 bases and J 10 bases, leaving 15 bases between the germline ends. Germline CDR1 reads LGHNA; CDR2 reads YNFKEQ.